These T cell receptor beta chains were read from a single sample in a study of beta chain features in type 1 diabetes. Measured with immunoSEQ multiplex PCR; TCRdb has only the in-frame clones, and not every one. The top ten hold 0.44% of the sample, which has about 340,000 clones, under 8.5% seen once. The sample taken for sequencing was central memory CD4+ T cells from blood. The receptors stem from a woman aged 18-29 years in good health. CDR3s include the opening cysteine and the closing phenylalanine or tryptophan. The D gene is left open where the match is weak. Rows give clone size only sometimes, using once, few, many, or a class for an expanded clone.

J gene: TRBJ2-2; clone size: -; D gene: -; CDR3 length: 13; V gene: TRBV11-3; CDR3 protein: CASSFTSPGELFF; CDR3 DNA: TGTGCCAGCAGCTTTACCAGTCCGGGGGAGCTGTTTTTT
J gene: TRBJ2-2; clone size: few; D gene: -; CDR3 length: 14; V gene: TRBV19; CDR3 protein: CASSKGPLTGELFF; CDR3 DNA: TGTGCCAGTAGTAAGGGACCGCTCACCGGGGAGCTGTTTTTT
J gene: TRBJ2-7; clone size: many; D gene: -; CDR3 length: 13; V gene: TRBV14; CDR3 protein: CASSPLGAYEQYF; CDR3 DNA: TGTGCCAGCAGCCCCCTGGGCGCCTACGAGCAGTACTTC
J gene: TRBJ2-7; clone size: -; D gene: -; CDR3 length: 17; V gene: TRBV4-2; CDR3 protein: CASSQDRSGDLSYEQYF; CDR3 DNA: TGTGCCAGCAGCCAAGATCGTTCAGGGGATCTTTCCTACGAGCAGTACTTC
J gene: TRBJ1-3; clone size: -; D gene: -; CDR3 length: 15; V gene: TRBV6-5; CDR3 protein: CASSRNNYDGNTIYF; CDR3 DNA: TGTGCCAGCAGCCGAAACAACTACGACGGAAACACCATATATTTT
J gene: TRBJ2-3; clone size: -; D gene: -; CDR3 length: 13; V gene: TRBV7-2; CDR3 protein: CASSLGLTDTQYF; CDR3 DNA: TGTGCCAGCAGCTTGGGGCTAACAGATACGCAGTATTTT
J gene: TRBJ2-5; clone size: -; D gene: -; CDR3 length: 12; V gene: TRBV28; CDR3 protein: CASSVSSETQYF; CDR3 DNA: TGTGCCAGCAGTGTATCTTCGGAGACCCAGTACTTC
J gene: TRBJ2-5; clone size: few; D gene: -; CDR3 length: 12; V gene: TRBV28; CDR3 protein: CASSLGKETQYF; CDR3 DNA: TGTGCCAGCAGTTTAGGGAAAGAGACCCAGTACTTC
J gene: TRBJ2-5; clone size: -; D gene: -; CDR3 length: 17; V gene: TRBV10-3; CDR3 protein: CAISAGIAQTVQETQYF; CDR3 DNA: TGTGCCATCAGTGCCGGGATAGCGCAAACTGTTCAAGAGACCCAGTACTTC
J gene: TRBJ2-5; clone size: many; D gene: -; CDR3 length: 15; V gene: TRBV5-1; CDR3 protein: CASSGTGNSGETQYF; CDR3 DNA: TGCGCCAGCAGCGGAACAGGGAATTCGGGAGAGACCCAGTACTTC
J gene: TRBJ2-7; clone size: few; D gene: -; CDR3 length: 19; V gene: TRBV7-8; CDR3 protein: CASSSYRVVSRQGFYEQYF; CDR3 DNA: TGTGCCAGCAGCTCTTACCGCGTAGTATCTCGGCAGGGTTTCTACGAGCAGTACTTC
J gene: TRBJ1-2; clone size: -; D gene: TRBD1; CDR3 length: 17; V gene: TRBV9; CDR3 protein: CASSPTPTGVSYYGYTF; CDR3 DNA: TGTGCCAGCAGCCCTACCCCGACAGGGGTTAGTTACTATGGCTACACCTTC
J gene: TRBJ2-5; clone size: -; D gene: -; CDR3 length: 13; V gene: TRBV29-1; CDR3 protein: CSVDLGGQETQYF; CDR3 DNA: TGCAGCGTTGACCTGGGCGGCCAAGAGACCCAGTACTTC
J gene: TRBJ2-5; clone size: -; D gene: -; CDR3 length: 12; V gene: TRBV28; CDR3 protein: CASSLPYETQYF; CDR3 DNA: TGTGCCAGCAGTTTGCCCTATGAGACCCAGTACTTC
J gene: TRBJ2-1; clone size: few; D gene: TRBD2; CDR3 length: 16; V gene: TRBV7-9; CDR3 protein: CASSFTGTSGSNEQFF; CDR3 DNA: TGTGCCAGCAGCTTCACCGGGACTAGCGGGAGTAATGAGCAGTTCTTC
J gene: TRBJ2-7; clone size: few; D gene: -; CDR3 length: 14; V gene: TRBV9; CDR3 protein: CASSVGAGVHEQYF; CDR3 DNA: TGTGCCAGCAGCGTAGGTGCAGGGGTCCACGAGCAGTACTTC
J gene: TRBJ2-2; clone size: many; D gene: -; CDR3 length: 11; V gene: TRBV25-1; CDR3 protein: CASTGTGELFF; CDR3 DNA: TGTGCCAGCACGGGGACCGGGGAGCTGTTTTTT
J gene: TRBJ2-3; clone size: -; D gene: TRBD2; CDR3 length: 15; V gene: TRBV7-3; CDR3 protein: CASSEGTSEGDTQYF; CDR3 DNA: TGTGCCAGCAGTGAGGGGACTAGCGAGGGGGATACGCAGTATTTT
J gene: TRBJ2-2; clone size: -; D gene: TRBD1; CDR3 length: 15; V gene: TRBV27; CDR3 protein: CASMLGQGRTGELFF; CDR3 DNA: TGTGCCAGCATGCTAGGACAGGGACGCACCGGGGAGCTGTTTTTT
J gene: TRBJ2-3; clone size: few; D gene: TRBD1; CDR3 length: 17; V gene: TRBV4-2; CDR3 protein: CASSQFTGTGNTDTQYF; CDR3 DNA: TGTGCCAGCAGCCAATTTACCGGGACAGGGAACACAGATACGCAGTATTTT
J gene: TRBJ2-2; clone size: few; D gene: TRBD1; CDR3 length: 14; V gene: TRBV7-2; CDR3 protein: CASSLSRGYRELFF; CDR3 DNA: TGTGCCAGCAGCCTGAGCAGGGGGTACAGGGAGCTGTTTTTT
J gene: TRBJ1-1; clone size: few; D gene: -; CDR3 length: 15; V gene: TRBV6-5; CDR3 protein: CASSYSRGPPLEAFF; CDR3 DNA: TGTGCCAGCAGTTACTCCCGGGGTCCGCCGTTAGAAGCTTTCTTT
J gene: TRBJ2-5; clone size: -; D gene: TRBD2; CDR3 length: 15; V gene: TRBV5-4; CDR3 protein: CASSLLIAGQETQYF; CDR3 DNA: TGTGCCAGCAGCTTGTTGATAGCGGGCCAAGAGACCCAGTACTTC